One and the same sample provided the 20 T cell receptor beta chains below, sequenced in a study of cytomegalovirus exposure and HLA in healthy donors. 60 Vbeta and 13 Jbeta primers were used in PCR. Method: immunoSEQ multiplex PCR; TCRdb's copy keeps in-frame clones and lacks some. Among 150,000 or so clones listed, 60% to 80% were seen once. The specimen sequenced was PBMCs. The receptors come from a man over 45 in good health and CMV-seropositive.

The chain employs TRBV2 and TRBJ1-5, with 7 bases fitting TRBD1. Trimming took 6 bases from V and 0 from J; bases not matched to a gene: 5. CDR3 length equals 15 residues. Germline values: CDR1 SNHLY, CDR2 FYNNEI. In nucleotides, the CDR3 is TGTGCCAGCAGCCCACAGGGGATTAGCAATCAGCCCCAGCATTTT. As protein: CASSPQGISNQPQHF.

V usage is TRBV7-8 and J usage is TRBJ1-2; 8 bases are a match to TRBD1. Per germline, CDR1 SGHVS and CDR2 FQNEAQ. V shed 2 bases and J 6 bases; nucleotides not matched to a gene: 2. This CDR3 region has 13 residues. This CDR3 is CASSLRTGHGYTF. CDR3 DNA sequence: TGTGCCAGCAGCTTAAGGACAGGGCATGGCTACACCTTC.

This clone occurred a few times. The chain is built from TRBV28 and TRBJ2-7, with 9 positions matching TRBD2. CDR3 length: 15 amino acids. V gave up 3 bases and J gave up 2 bases; unmatched junction bases: 5. Germline lookup yields CDR1 MDHEN and CDR2 SYDVKM. In DNA, the CDR3 is TGTGCCAGCAGTTTTGCTAGCGGGGTTACCTACGAGCAGTACTTC. It codes for CASSFASGVTYEQYF.

The V call is TRBV5-8, the J call TRBJ1-1, with a possible D match to TRBD1 (5 bases). This CDR3 contains 13 residues. Trimming cost V 0 bases and J 9 bases, with 12 bases left between them. In germline, CDR1 is SGHTS, CDR2 YDEGEE. The CDR3 sequence: CASSLELRGQAFF. In DNA form, the CDR3 reads TGTGCCAGCAGCTTGGAGTTAAGGGGTCAAGCTTTCTTT.

The V and J genes are TRBV18 and TRBJ1-6, with a weak D call TRBD1 (6 bases). CDR1 is KGHSH and CDR2 is LQKENI in the germline V gene. V lost 4 bases and J lost 7, with 11 bases in between. The CDR3 totals 14 residues. In nucleotides, the CDR3 is TGTGCCAGCTCACTAGGGGGACAAAATTCACCCCTCCACTTT. Its protein is CASSLGGQNSPLHF.

The chain combines TRBV28 with TRBJ1-5; D is perhaps TRBD1 (5 bases). There are 14 residues in the CDR3. Looked up from germline, CDR1 is MDHEN and CDR2 is SYDVKM. Trimming took 7 bases from V and 2 from J, leaving 12 bases between them. CDR3 sequence reads: CASTFTGGNQPQHF. In DNA form, the CDR3 reads TGTGCCAGCACCTTCACAGGCGGCAATCAGCCCCAGCATTTT. Looking up the rest from reference TRBV28 and TRBJ1-5 gives the full variable domain: DVKVTQSSRYLVKRTGEKVFLECVQDMDHENMFWYRQDPGLGLRLIYFSYDVKMKEKGDIPEGYSVSREKKERFSLILESASTNQTSMYLCASTFTGGNQPQHFGDGTRLSIL.

V usage is TRBV2 and J usage is TRBJ2-1, with a weak D call TRBD2 (6 bases). The V end lost 11 bases, the J end lost 0 bases, and 11 bases lay between the germline ends. The CDR3 loop spans 13 amino acids. Germline V gene data show CDR1 as SNHLY and CDR2 as FYNNEI. In DNA form, the CDR3 reads TGTGCCGGTCGCGGGGCCTCCTACAATGAGCAGTTCTTC. It codes for CAGRGASYNEQFF.

The chain employs TRBV10-3 and TRBJ2-1; D possibly corresponds to TRBD2 (6 bases). CDR3 length: 16 amino acids. V was cut by 7 bases and J by 2 bases, with 18 bases left in between. Germline CDR1 is ENHRY and CDR2 is SYGVKD. CDR3 nucleotides: TGTGCCATCAAGCCTGCGGGATTGGGGGCCTACAATGAGCAGTTCTTC. Translated, it gives CAIKPAGLGAYNEQFF.

This rearrangement joins TRBV15 to TRBJ1-4; a possible D gene is TRBD1 (5 bases). Germline V lookup: CDR1 LNHNV, CDR2 YYDKDF (reference sequence). The V end was cut by 5 bases, the J end by 0 bases, with 10 bases between. This CDR3 has 15 residues. The CDR3 sequence is CATSYSGTTNEKLFF. The DNA of the CDR3 is TGTGCCACCAGCTACTCAGGGACAACTAATGAAAAACTGTTTTTT.

V usage is TRBV30 and J usage is TRBJ2-3, with D unresolved. Germline V lookup: CDR1 GTSNPN, CDR2 SVGIG (reference sequence). The CDR3 spans 13 residues. V lost 2 bases and J lost 3, with 9 bases in between. The CDR3 nucleotides are TGTGCCTGGAGTAACTTCCGAACAGATACGCAGTATTTT. Translation: CAWSNFRTDTQYF.

The chain couples TRBV19 to TRBJ1-2, with D possibly matching TRBD1 (5 bases). The germline CDR1 and CDR2 sequences are LNHDA and SQIVND (reference sequence). V lost 7 bases and J 0 bases, leaving 12 bases between the germline ends. The CDR3 is 14 residues long. As DNA, the CDR3 is TGTGCCAGTAAGGGGTCGGCGGCTAACTATGGCTACACCTTC. As protein: CASKGSAANYGYTF.

The chain joins TRBV5-1 to TRBJ2-3, with 9 bases fitting TRBD2. The V gene's germline CDR1 is SGHRS and CDR2 YFSETQ. The CDR3 consists of 16 residues. Trimming at V came to 0 bases and at J to 5 bases, leaving 7 bases not matched to a gene. The CDR3 is CASSLEALAGLDTQYF. DNA of the CDR3: TGCGCCAGCAGCTTGGAGGCGCTAGCGGGGTTAGATACGCAGTATTTT.

The chain joins TRBV18 to TRBJ1-2; D not certain. The germline CDR1 and CDR2 sequences are KGHSH and LQKENI. V shed 11 bases and J shed 7 bases, with 20 bases lying between them. This CDR3 is 13 amino acids long. CDR3 nucleotides: TGTGCCCCCCACACTAGGGAGAAGAGTGGCTACACCTTC. The encoded protein is CAPHTREKSGYTF.

The chain has TRBV5-1 and TRBJ2-6; 7 nucleotides align to TRBD1. Per germline, CDR1 SGHRS and CDR2 YFSETQ. The CDR3 sequence is 18 residues long. V shed 5 bases and J 1 base; nucleotides not matched to a gene: 12. CDR3 sequence reads: CASSTQGGADSGANVLTF. In nucleotides, the CDR3 is TGCGCCAGCAGTACACAAGGGGGCGCGGATTCTGGGGCCAACGTCCTGACTTTC.

J is TRBJ2-4 and V is TRBV4-2; D may be TRBD2 (6 bases). Looked up from germline, CDR1 is LGHNA and CDR2 is YNFKEQ. CDR3 size: 19 residues. V lost 3 bases and J lost 0, with 21 bases in between. In nucleotides, the CDR3 is TGTGCCAGCAGCCATATTATCCAGCGGAGGGAGCTAGCCAAAAACATTCAGTACTTC. This sequence encodes CASSHIIQRRELAKNIQYF.

The V and J genes are TRBV21-1 and TRBJ1-3. TRBV21-1 is annotated as a pseudogene. The CDR3 has 11 residues. As DNA, the CDR3 is TGTGCCAGGCAAACCGGGGGAATGGAATATTTT. Residues: CARQTGGMEYF.

The J gene is TRBJ2-5, the V gene TRBV5-4; no clear D. The germline V gene encodes CDR1 SGHNT and CDR2 YYREEE (reference sequence). V lost 4 bases and J lost 4, with 17 bases in between. The CDR3 covers 15 residues. CDR3 sequence reads: CASSPTALRGETQYF. The CDR3 nucleotides read TGTGCCAGCAGCCCAACGGCCCTCCGAGGAGAGACCCAGTACTTC.

CDR3 sequence reads: CASSTDGLIRYEQYF. CDR3 DNA sequence: TGTGCCAGCAGCACAGACGGACTTATCCGCTACGAGCAGTACTTC. The chain recombines TRBV7-2 with TRBJ2-7, with D possibly being TRBD2 (5 bases). Trimming took off 5 bases at V and 3 bases at J, with 17 bases between the two ends. The CDR3 runs to 15 residues. Germline CDR1 reads SGHTA; CDR2 reads FQGNSA.

The V and J genes are TRBV27 and TRBJ1-2, with 10 nucleotides matching TRBD1. This CDR3 has 14 amino acids. Germline loops: CDR1 MNHEY, CDR2 SMNVEV (reference sequence). Unmatched junction bases numbered 6, after V lost 5 bases and J lost 6 bases. This chain's CDR3 is CASSLDRGTDGYTF. The CDR3 nucleotides are TGTGCCAGCAGTCTGGACAGGGGGACGGATGGCTACACCTTC.

The J gene is TRBJ2-5, the V gene TRBV7-9; 8 bases agree with TRBD1. The CDR3 extends over 16 amino acids. CDR1 is SEHNR, CDR2 FQNEAQ, per germline (reference sequence). V was clipped by 5 bases and J by 7 bases; unmatched bases: 15. The CDR3 here is CASSPRTGKVVGTQYF. The CDR3 DNA reads TGTGCCAGCAGCCCGCGGACAGGGAAGGTCGTAGGGACCCAGTACTTC.